These T cell receptor beta chains were read from a single sample in a study of early T cells in non-severe SARS-CoV-2 infection. TCRdb re-called the 5' RACE reads with MiXCR, one entry per CDR3 protein. The table lists tens of thousands of distinct CDR3 sequences, approximately 12% of them singletons. The specimen sequenced was whole blood. The receptors originated from an adult who was a healthcare worker with PCR-confirmed SARS-CoV-2 infection or an uninfected control (not recorded which). Each CDR3 is given without its conserved first and last residue. The order of the fields is V gene, clone size, J gene, CDR3 protein. Clone sizes are given selectively: once, few, many, or a class where the clone is expanded.

v_gene: TRBV3-1
abundance: few
j_gene: TRBJ1-1
CDR3aa: ASRQGRPSRGPTEAF

v_gene: TRBV14
abundance: -
j_gene: TRBJ2-3
CDR3aa: ASSQSDTQY

v_gene: TRBV20-1
abundance: few
j_gene: TRBJ1-2
CDR3aa: SPETGQVGNGYT

v_gene: TRBV4-1
abundance: few
j_gene: TRBJ1-2
CDR3aa: ASSQDFPRQIYGYT

v_gene: TRBV12-3/TRBV12-4
abundance: -
j_gene: TRBJ2-2
CDR3aa: ASSFLSGPNTGELF

v_gene: TRBV7-9
abundance: many
j_gene: TRBJ1-4
CDR3aa: ASSLRGYNEKLF

v_gene: TRBV6-1
abundance: many
j_gene: TRBJ2-7
CDR3aa: ASSPGQARTYEQY

v_gene: TRBV29-1
abundance: few
j_gene: TRBJ2-3
CDR3aa: SVPRHGDTQY

v_gene: TRBV5-1
abundance: few
j_gene: TRBJ2-5
CDR3aa: ASSLEGQGRWETQY

v_gene: TRBV7-9
abundance: many
j_gene: TRBJ1-4
CDR3aa: ASSFPSIATNEKLF

v_gene: TRBV5-1
abundance: -
j_gene: TRBJ2-5
CDR3aa: ASSFTSGGWETQY

v_gene: TRBV14
abundance: many
j_gene: TRBJ1-6
CDR3aa: ASSQDRARSPLH

v_gene: TRBV6-5
abundance: many
j_gene: TRBJ1-6
CDR3aa: ASSYTGFHGASYNSPLH

v_gene: TRBV7-2
abundance: few
j_gene: TRBJ1-1
CDR3aa: ASSLAIWRGRLNTEAF

v_gene: TRBV29-1
abundance: -
j_gene: TRBJ1-1
CDR3aa: SVTGYEAF

v_gene: TRBV7-2
abundance: many
j_gene: TRBJ2-2
CDR3aa: ASSLEPAGELF

v_gene: TRBV6-6
abundance: many
j_gene: TRBJ1-4
CDR3aa: ASSYGGGGREEKLF

v_gene: TRBV9
abundance: -
j_gene: TRBJ2-5
CDR3aa: ASSVATYSETQY

v_gene: TRBV18
abundance: many
j_gene: TRBJ2-5
CDR3aa: ASSPGSRGETQY

v_gene: TRBV7-2
abundance: -
j_gene: TRBJ2-3
CDR3aa: ASSIGPFRTDTQY

v_gene: TRBV29-1
abundance: -
j_gene: TRBJ1-1
CDR3aa: SAAPHRGATEAF

v_gene: TRBV18
abundance: few
j_gene: TRBJ2-1
CDR3aa: ASSGDRNNEQF

v_gene: TRBV7-2
abundance: many
j_gene: TRBJ2-2
CDR3aa: ASSLIRAGELF

v_gene: TRBV5-1
abundance: -
j_gene: TRBJ2-2
CDR3aa: ASSPRQVGELF

v_gene: TRBV18
abundance: -
j_gene: TRBJ2-5
CDR3aa: ASSQNRKQETQY

v_gene: TRBV11-2
abundance: -
j_gene: TRBJ2-7
CDR3aa: ASRKTSGEYEQY

v_gene: TRBV29-1
abundance: -
j_gene: TRBJ2-1
CDR3aa: SVRPGTGVYEQF

v_gene: TRBV18
abundance: few
j_gene: TRBJ2-1
CDR3aa: ASSPYDRSSYNEQF

v_gene: TRBV2
abundance: few
j_gene: TRBJ1-5
CDR3aa: ASSEFGTGYRGSNQPQH

v_gene: TRBV3-1
abundance: -
j_gene: TRBJ1-1
CDR3aa: ASSPSKAGTEAF

v_gene: TRBV2
abundance: many
j_gene: TRBJ2-5
CDR3aa: ASLDGGKETQY

v_gene: TRBV6-1
abundance: many
j_gene: TRBJ1-1
CDR3aa: ASSVRQGRVTEAF

v_gene: TRBV7-2
abundance: many
j_gene: TRBJ1-5
CDR3aa: ASTFPGNQPQH

v_gene: TRBV29-1
abundance: once
j_gene: TRBJ2-3
CDR3aa: SVLRSTDTQY

v_gene: TRBV19
abundance: -
j_gene: TRBJ2-1
CDR3aa: ASSLPGQNNEQF

v_gene: TRBV10-1
abundance: few
j_gene: TRBJ2-3
CDR3aa: ASSEGVGGPPGTDTQY

v_gene: TRBV7-2
abundance: few
j_gene: TRBJ2-5
CDR3aa: ASSLKGEGETQY

v_gene: TRBV6-2/TRBV6-3
abundance: few
j_gene: TRBJ1-5
CDR3aa: ASSLVGAYSNQPQH

v_gene: TRBV25-1
abundance: -
j_gene: TRBJ2-7
CDR3aa: ASSDAGTPAGNEQY

v_gene: TRBV18
abundance: -
j_gene: TRBJ2-5
CDR3aa: ASSPGFSETQY

v_gene: TRBV7-8
abundance: many
j_gene: TRBJ2-1
CDR3aa: ASSLDLGDEQF

v_gene: TRBV7-9
abundance: -
j_gene: TRBJ2-1
CDR3aa: ASSLLRRDEQF

v_gene: TRBV29-1
abundance: few
j_gene: TRBJ2-7
CDR3aa: SVEGQGGYEQY

v_gene: TRBV5-1
abundance: -
j_gene: TRBJ2-5
CDR3aa: ASRFNREETQY

v_gene: TRBV5-1
abundance: many
j_gene: TRBJ2-2
CDR3aa: ASSGGSSHNTGELF

v_gene: TRBV24-1
abundance: many
j_gene: TRBJ2-1
CDR3aa: ATSDPPRGYNEQF

v_gene: TRBV4-1
abundance: few
j_gene: TRBJ1-1
CDR3aa: ASSQDFGGHAF

v_gene: TRBV20-1
abundance: many
j_gene: TRBJ2-6
CDR3aa: SARSQGVSGANVLT

v_gene: TRBV20-1
abundance: few
j_gene: TRBJ2-3
CDR3aa: SALETSGTRGTDTQY

v_gene: TRBV27
abundance: -
j_gene: TRBJ2-3
CDR3aa: ASTPWGSSTDTQY

v_gene: TRBV28
abundance: -
j_gene: TRBJ2-4
CDR3aa: ASSPADLKNIQY

v_gene: TRBV9
abundance: few
j_gene: TRBJ2-3
CDR3aa: ASSVRHGADTQY

v_gene: TRBV7-9
abundance: many
j_gene: TRBJ2-1
CDR3aa: ASSFPRGNEQF

v_gene: TRBV12-3/TRBV12-4
abundance: few
j_gene: TRBJ1-1
CDR3aa: ASRLWTGGTEAF

v_gene: TRBV11-2
abundance: many
j_gene: TRBJ2-1
CDR3aa: ASSRPGGRANEQF